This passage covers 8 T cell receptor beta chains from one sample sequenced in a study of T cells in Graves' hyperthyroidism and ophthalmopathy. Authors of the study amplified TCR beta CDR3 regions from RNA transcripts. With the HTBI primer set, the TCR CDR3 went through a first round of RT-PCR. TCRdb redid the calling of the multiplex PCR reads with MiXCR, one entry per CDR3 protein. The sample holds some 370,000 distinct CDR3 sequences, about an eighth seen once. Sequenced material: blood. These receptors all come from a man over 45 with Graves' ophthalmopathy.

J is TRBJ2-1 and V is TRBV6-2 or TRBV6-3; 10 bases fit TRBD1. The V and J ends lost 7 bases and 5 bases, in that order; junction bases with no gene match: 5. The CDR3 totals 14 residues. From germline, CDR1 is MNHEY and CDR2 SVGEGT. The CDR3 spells CASNWTGGNNEQFF. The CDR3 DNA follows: TGTGCCAGCAACTGGACAGGGGGTAACAATGAGCAGTTCTTC.

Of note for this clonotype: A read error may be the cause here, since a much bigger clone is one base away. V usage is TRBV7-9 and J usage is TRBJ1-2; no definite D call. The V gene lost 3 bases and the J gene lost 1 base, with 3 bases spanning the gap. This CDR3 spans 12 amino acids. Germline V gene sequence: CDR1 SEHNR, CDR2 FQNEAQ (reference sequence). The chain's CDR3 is CASSFINYGYTF. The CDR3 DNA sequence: TGTGCCAGCAGCTTCATTAACTATGGCTACACCTTC. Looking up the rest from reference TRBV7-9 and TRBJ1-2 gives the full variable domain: DTGVSQNPRHKITKRGQNVTFRCDPISEHNRLYWYRQTLGQGPEFLTYFQNEAQLEKSRLLSDRFSAERPKGSFSTLEIQRTEQGDSAMYLCASSFINYGYTFGSGTRLTVV.

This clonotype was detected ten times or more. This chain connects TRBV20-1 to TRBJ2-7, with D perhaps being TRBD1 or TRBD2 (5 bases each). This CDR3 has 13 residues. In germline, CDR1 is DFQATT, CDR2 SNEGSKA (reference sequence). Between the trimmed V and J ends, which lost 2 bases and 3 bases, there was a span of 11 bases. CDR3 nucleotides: TGCAGTGCTAGACGGGACCTGAGCTACGAGCAGTACTTC. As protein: CSARRDLSYEQYF.

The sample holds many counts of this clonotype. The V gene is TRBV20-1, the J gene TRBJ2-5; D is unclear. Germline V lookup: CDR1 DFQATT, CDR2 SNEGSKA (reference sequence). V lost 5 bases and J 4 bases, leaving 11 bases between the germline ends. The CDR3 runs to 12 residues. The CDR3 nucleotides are TGCAGTGCTGTTTCCGTGCGAGAGACCCAGTACTTC. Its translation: CSAVSVRETQYF.

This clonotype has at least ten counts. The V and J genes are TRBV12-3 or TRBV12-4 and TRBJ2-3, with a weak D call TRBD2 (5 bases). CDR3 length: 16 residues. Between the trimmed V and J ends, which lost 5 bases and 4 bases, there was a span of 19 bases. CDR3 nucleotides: TGTGCCAGCAGTATGCCGGGGTTGGGTATCGCAGATACGCAGTATTTT. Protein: CASSMPGLGIADTQYF.

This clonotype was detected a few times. CDR3 bases: TGTGCCAGTAGTACAACAGGGGGCGAGTGGTCGAGGGATACGCAGTATTTT. It codes for CASSTTGGEWSRDTQYF. This chain links TRBV19 with TRBJ2-3; 9 positions agree with TRBD1. The CDR3 covers 17 residues. CDR1 and CDR2 (germline): LNHDA, SQIVND (reference sequence). The V segment lost 4 bases and the J segment 6 bases; nucleotides outside the gene matches: 14.

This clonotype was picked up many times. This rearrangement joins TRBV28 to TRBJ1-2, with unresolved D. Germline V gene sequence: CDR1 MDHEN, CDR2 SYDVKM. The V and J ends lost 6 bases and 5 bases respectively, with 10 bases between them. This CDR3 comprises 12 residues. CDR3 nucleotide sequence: TGTGCCAGCAGAGTGGTCAGATATGGCTACACCTTC. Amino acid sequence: CASRVVRYGYTF.

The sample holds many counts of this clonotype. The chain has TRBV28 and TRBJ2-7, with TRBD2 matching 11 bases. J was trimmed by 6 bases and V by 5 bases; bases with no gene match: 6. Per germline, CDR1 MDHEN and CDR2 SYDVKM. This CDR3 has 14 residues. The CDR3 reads CASSQLAGVGEQYF. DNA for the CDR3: TGTGCCAGCAGTCAACTAGCGGGAGTGGGCGAGCAGTACTTC.